This paragraph covers one T cell receptor (beta chain) sequence. Its binding antigen is unknown. Base qualities are not recorded, but no much larger clone differs from it by a single base. This sample was included in a study of blood T cell repertoires in COVID-19 (dated by TCRdb to the early 2020s). Describing the broader study: Collaborator samples came from the United States, Italy and Spain and covered acute and convalescent phases of COVID-19. The prospective study material was composed of cDNA or gDNA derived from T cells, B-cell-depleted T cells, or PBMCs. Deeply sampled blood TCRbeta repertoires from subjects exposed to, actively infected with, or recovered from COVID-19 were included in the dataset. The repertoires were released in a freely available public database intended as a resource for research on the immune response to SARS-CoV-2. The samples were drawn from the first 160 participants of the ongoing ImmuneRACE study and from some 1,300 subjects provided by 6 global collaborators. Sample metadata almost always included a de-identified subject ID, COVID-19 status, age in years and sex. Where available, HLA class I and class II types were obtained from metadata supplied by the sample provider rather than from assay-based typing.

Points the paper makes about the study in general: Clinical and demographic metadata were provided uncurated, with the amount varying by source and participant.

TCRbeta CDR3 regions were amplified from genomic DNA using the immunoSEQ Assay, a bias-controlled multiplex PCR. Turning to the authors' computational methods: Within the assay, amplification of reference gene primers was used to estimate how many nucleated cells each sample contained. To quantify the absolute abundance of each unique TCRbeta CDR3 rearrangement, sequence reads were collapsed and filtered. Productive Simpson clonality was computed per sample as the square root of Simpson's diversity index over productive rearrangements. The table was pulled from immuneACCESS by TCRdb, which kept in-frame rearrangements only. Such tables lose some clones; where checked, under half of the loss comes from unresolved V genes, and the rest has no known cause. The DNA was the basis for D and trimming; V, J and clone size are from that table. Within this sample are about 200,000 clones, with around 88% of them counted one time only. The ten most abundant clones make up roughly 1.5% of the sample.

The collaborating institutions used their own protocols to collect whole blood in K2EDTA tubes. For TCRbeta analysis, collaborators shipped samples as frozen whole blood, isolated PBMCs, or DNA extracted from either of those sample types. The TCR sequence derives from a man aged 18-30 years with active or convalescent COVID-19. The sequencing sample was made of peripheral blood.

In nucleotide form, the sequence is TGTGCCAGCAGCCCCGGTAGCGGGAGGGCCTTTGGAAATGAGCAGTTCTTC. This codes for CASSPGSGRAFGNEQFF. Recombination linked TRBV27 to TRBJ2-1, with 11 bases in between that match TRBD2. Taken from the germline V gene (reference sequence), the CDR1 and CDR2 loops are MNHEY and SMNVEV. Reading from cysteine to phenylalanine, the CDR3 counts 17 amino acids. CDR3 DNA is the only sequence kept; it has 51 bases, read in frame from the first base. Trimmed from V: 6 bases; trimmed from J: 7 bases; junction bases lacking a gene match: 14.